The clone carrying this T cell receptor (delta chain) came up many times. In the same sample, other DNA sequences code for this CDR3. Bulk repertoires came from Vgamma9/Vdelta2+ or Vdelta2-negative gammadelta T cells flow-sorted from PBMC. This specimen comes from a study of γδ T cells in repeated Plasmodium falciparum infection. The overall study: Donors had four controlled P. falciparum NF54 infections over approximately 640 days.

The trim removed 0 bases at V and 7 bases at J, leaving 34 bases unmatched. The germline gives CDR1 TSWWSYY, CDR2 QGS. This CDR3 comprises 25 residues. TCRdb re-analyzed the multiplex PCR reads via CATT. Among 90,000 or so delta-chain clones listed, 0.75% to 1% were seen once. The receptor was isolated from a pool of human donors (malaria-infected and uninfected, not separated). Material: gamma-delta T cells from blood. V gene TRDV1 combines with J gene TRDJ1, with 11 positions matching TRDD3. The CDR3 region has the DNA TGTGCTCTTGGGGAACTATGTTCCTACTCTCGTCCGTCGGATGCTGGGGGATACCGGTCGGTTAAACTCATCTTT. Translated, it gives CALGELCSYSRPSDAGGYRSVKLIF.